Following are 17 T cell receptor beta chains from one sample sequenced in a study of T-cell memory formation after mild COVID-19. In TCRdb, the 5' RACE reads were re-called with MiXCR into one record per CDR3 protein. The sample lists roughly 180,000 distinct CDR3 sequences, around a tenth occurring once. The source material was PBMCs or a T cell subset sorted from them (not recorded which). These receptor sequences come from a man aged 18 to 30 who had mild COVID-19 (a few samples of this study predate the infection). Cell type and time point are not known.

This clonotype was found a few times. The chain links TRBV6-6 to TRBJ2-5; TRBD1 agrees at 7 bases. The V gene's germline CDR1 is MNHNY and CDR2 SVGAGI (reference sequence). This CDR3 region has 13 residues. V lost 0 bases, J lost 6 bases, and 1 base stayed unmatched. CDR3 DNA sequence: TGTGCCAGCAGTTACTCGAGGGGGCAGACCCAGTACTTC. Protein product: CASSYSRGQTQYF.

The DNA for the CDR3 is TGTGCCAGCAGCTTAGTCGGGGACCACAATGAGCAGTTCTTC. Translation: CASSLVGDHNEQFF. This chain connects TRBV7-6 to TRBJ2-1; D may be TRBD1 or TRBD2 (5 bases each). CDR3 length: 14 amino acids. The V gene lost 1 base and the J gene lost 5 bases, with 9 bases spanning the gap. CDR1 and CDR2 (germline): SGHVS, FNYEAQ.

V usage is TRBV7-3 and J usage is TRBJ2-3, with 12 bases fitting TRBD1. This CDR3 is 16 amino acids long. Germline values: CDR1 SGHTA, CDR2 FQGTGA. With 8 bases clipped from V and 4 bases from J, the junction kept 10 bases outside the gene matches. DNA of the CDR3: TGTGCCAGCCAATCCGGGACAGGGGGCTCAGCAGATACGCAGTATTTT. This codes for CASQSGTGGSADTQYF.

V usage is TRBV10-3 and J usage is TRBJ2-5, with 8 nucleotides matching TRBD2. The V gene end was trimmed by 3 bases and the J gene end by 0 bases; junction bases not matched to a gene: 3. Germline CDR1 ENHRY, CDR2 SYGVKD. The CDR3 runs to 15 residues. As DNA, the CDR3 is TGTGCCATCAGTGAACAGCGGGGGTACCAAGAGACCCAGTACTTC. Its translation: CAISEQRGYQETQYF.

The CDR3 is CATSWSSYEQYF. The CDR3 bases are TGTGCCACCAGCTGGAGCTCCTACGAGCAGTACTTC. The gene calls are TRBV15 and TRBJ2-7; D is undetermined. The germline V gene has CDR1 LNHNV and CDR2 YYDKDF (reference sequence). Deletions cut 5 bases from V and 0 bases from J, with 5 bases between. This CDR3 is 12 amino acids long. The full variable domain, its missing parts supplied by reference TRBV15 and TRBJ2-7, is DAMVIQNPRYQVTQFGKPVTLSCSQTLNHNVMYWYQQKSSQAPKLLFHYYDKDFNNEADTPDNFQSRRPNTSFCFLDIRSPGLGDTAMYLCATSWSSYEQYFGPGTRLTVT.

The V call is TRBV6-2 or TRBV6-3, the J call TRBJ2-7; weak D call: TRBD2 (6 bases). Per germline, CDR1 MNHEY and CDR2 SVGEGT. The V gene lost 6 bases and the J gene lost 1 base, with 10 bases spanning the gap. The CDR3 extends over 13 amino acids. The CDR3 DNA sequence: TGTGCCAGCAGCCCCGGGGGATCCTACGAGCAGTACGTC. This gives the protein CASSPGGSYEQYV.

This clonotype was observed a few times. The chain is built from TRBV15 and TRBJ1-1; maybe TRBD1 (5 bases). Per germline, CDR1 LNHNV and CDR2 YYDKDF (reference sequence). Trimming pared 1 base from V and 1 base from J, leaving 13 bases between. The CDR3 has 16 residues. The CDR3 region has the DNA TGTGCCACCAGCAGAGGGTTTAACAGGAGGAACACTGAAGCTTTCTTT. Translation gives CATSRGFNRRNTEAFF.

The chain combines TRBV30 with TRBJ1-2; 10 nucleotides line up with TRBD1. The CDR3 runs to 13 residues. The V segment lost 1 base and the J segment 6 bases; nucleotides outside the gene matches: 2. Germline values: CDR1 GTSNPN, CDR2 SVGIG (reference sequence). CDR3 sequence (DNA): TGTGCCTGGAGTGGTGGGACAGGGGATGGCTACACCTTC. Translated, it gives CAWSGGTGDGYTF.

This clonotype has more than one count but fewer than ten. The chain links TRBV29-1 to TRBJ2-3; D uncertain. The CDR3 runs 12 residues. V lost 4 bases and J lost 5, with 10 bases in between. The V gene's germline CDR1 is SQVTM and CDR2 ANQGSEA. CDR3 sequence (DNA): TGCAGCGTTGCCACCCAATTAGATACGCAGTATTTT. Amino acid sequence: CSVATQLDTQYF.

This clonotype was seen a handful of times. This chain uses TRBV7-9 with TRBJ1-6; 7 nucleotides match TRBD1. Per germline, CDR1 SEHNR and CDR2 FQNEAQ (reference sequence). The CDR3 is 15 residues long. J gave up 8 bases and V 5 bases, and 9 bases lay outside the gene matches. The CDR3: CASSPRTGGDSPLHF. The CDR3 region has the DNA TGTGCCAGCAGCCCTCGGACAGGAGGGGATTCACCCCTCCACTTT. The full variable domain, rest sourced from reference TRBV7-9 and TRBJ1-6, is DTGVSQNPRHKITKRGQNVTFRCDPISEHNRLYWYRQTLGQGPEFLTYFQNEAQLEKSRLLSDRFSAERPKGSFSTLEIQRTEQGDSAMYLCASSPRTGGDSPLHFGNGTRLTVT.

In this sample, this clonotype turned up a few times. The CDR3 loop reads CAISIQTEGGEQYF. CDR3 DNA: TGTGCCATCAGCATACAGACAGAGGGTGGCGAGCAGTACTTC. V usage is TRBV10-3 and J usage is TRBJ2-7; perhaps D is TRBD1 or TRBD2 (5 bases each). Trimming removed 6 bases from V and 6 bases from J, with 18 bases in between. Germline-derived CDR1 and CDR2 are ENHRY and SYGVKD. This CDR3 has 14 amino acids.

This clonotype has just a few counts. V is TRBV9 and J is TRBJ2-3; perhaps TRBD1 as D (6 bases). V dropped 4 bases and J dropped 2 bases, with 17 bases sitting between them. This CDR3 region has 16 residues. CDR1 is SGDLS and CDR2 is YYNGEE in the germline V gene. The CDR3 bases are TGTGCCAGCAGCACCGACCCGGACAGCTTCACAGATACGCAGTATTTT. It encodes CASSTDPDSFTDTQYF.

V is TRBV4-1 and J is TRBJ2-3; 8 positions match TRBD1. V gave up 1 base and J gave up 0 bases; unmatched junction bases: 15. The CDR3 extends over 20 amino acids. Germline V gene data show CDR1 as MGHRA and CDR2 as YSYEKL. The CDR3 coding sequence is TGCGCCAGCAGCCAAGGAGGGGCAGGGGGCTTCCTCTATAGCACAGATACGCAGTATTTT. Its protein product is CASSQGGAGGFLYSTDTQYF.

This clonotype occurred a few times. The J gene is TRBJ2-5, the V gene TRBV9; 8 positions agree with TRBD2. The CDR3 is 14 amino acids. Germline V gene sequence: CDR1 SGDLS, CDR2 YYNGEE. J lost 3 bases, V lost 3 bases, and 4 bases had no gene match. CDR3 loop: CASSERGRKETQYF. In DNA, the CDR3 is TGTGCCAGCAGCGAACGCGGGAGGAAAGAGACCCAGTACTTC.

This clonotype occurred a few times. The V and J genes are TRBV24-1 and TRBJ2-2; D uncertain. This CDR3 is 13 amino acids long. The germline V and J ends were trimmed by 2 bases and 8 bases, with 8 bases remaining between them. Germline V gives CDR1 KGHDR, CDR2 SFDVKD. The CDR3, as DNA: TGTGCCACCAGTGATTATGCCCCGGGGGAGCTGTTTTTT. Residues: CATSDYAPGELFF.

At least ten counts were recorded for this clonotype. This chain links TRBV24-1 with TRBJ2-3; possible D gene TRBD2, 5 bases. The V gene's germline CDR1 is KGHDR and CDR2 SFDVKD. The V gene lost 5 bases and the J gene lost 10 bases, with 9 bases spanning the gap. The CDR3 extends over 11 amino acids. CDR3 sequence (DNA): TGTGCCACCAGTGTCGGAGGTGCGCAGTATTTT. Translated, it gives CATSVGGAQYF.

The chain employs TRBV24-1 and TRBJ2-3, with D unclear. Trimming stripped 3 bases from V and 5 bases from J, with 8 bases between. Germline CDR1 and CDR2: KGHDR and SFDVKD. This CDR3 is built from 13 residues. The CDR3 loop reads CATSDNYRDTQYF. In DNA form, the CDR3 reads TGTGCCACCAGTGATAATTACAGAGATACGCAGTATTTT.